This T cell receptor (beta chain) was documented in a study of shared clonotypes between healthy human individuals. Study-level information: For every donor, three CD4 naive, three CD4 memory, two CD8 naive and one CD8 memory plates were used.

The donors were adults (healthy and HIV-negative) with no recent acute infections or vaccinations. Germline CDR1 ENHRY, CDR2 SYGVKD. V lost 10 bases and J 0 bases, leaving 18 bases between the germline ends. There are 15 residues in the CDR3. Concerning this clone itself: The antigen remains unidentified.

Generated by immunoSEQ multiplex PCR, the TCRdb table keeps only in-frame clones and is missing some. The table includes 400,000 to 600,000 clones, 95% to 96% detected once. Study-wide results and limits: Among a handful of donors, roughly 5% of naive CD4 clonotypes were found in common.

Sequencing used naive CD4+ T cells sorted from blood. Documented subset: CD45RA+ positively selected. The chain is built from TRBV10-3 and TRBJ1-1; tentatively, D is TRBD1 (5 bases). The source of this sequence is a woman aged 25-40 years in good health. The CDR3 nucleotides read TGTGCCAGCGAGGGGTCCGGGGGTCTGAACACTGAAGCTTTCTTT. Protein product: CASEGSGGLNTEAFF.